This T cell receptor beta chain was captured in a study of T cells in severe cutaneous drug reactions. Study-level background: Recruitment ran 2011 to 2018 in Taiwan, Thailand and a European registry. Only probable or definite SJS/TEN or DRESS cases by RegiSCAR were enrolled. Overall study findings and caveats: One public TCRbeta CDR3 appeared in all seven blister samples, averaging about 15%.

From germline, CDR1 is LGHNA and CDR2 YSLEER. CDR3 length equals 15 residues. Bulk and single-cell libraries used iRepertoire multiplex PCR with TCR subtype-specific primers. TCRdb reprocessed the multiplex PCR reads and reports one entry per CDR3 protein, with no DNA. In total, the table holds some 4,100 distinct CDR3 sequences. Comments on this clonotype: Its antigen is not identified.

Carbamazepine had induced Stevens-Johnson syndrome or toxic epidermal necrolysis in the sequenced donors. The V and J genes are TRBV4-3 and TRBJ2-5; TCRdb names TRBD2, which stays unverified in the absence of DNA. Source material: PBMCs. This TCR came from a human donor with Stevens-Johnson syndrome, a severe cutaneous drug reaction. CDR3 sequence reads: CASSQGQRGAETQYF.